This T cell receptor beta chain is from a study of blood T cell repertoires in COVID-19. For the study at large: The study drew acute and convalescent COVID-19 samples from the United States, Italy and Spain.

In the authors' methods: Scientists estimated how many nucleated cells there were by amplifying reference gene primers. Libraries were prepared by immunoSEQ multiplex PCR; TCRdb keeps only in-frame clonotypes and omits some of them. The V and J calls and clone size come from that table; D and trimming were worked out from the DNA. The table includes around 200,000 clones, about 88% detected once. The sequenced material came from peripheral blood. The sequence derives from a man in his late teens or twenties with active or convalescent COVID-19.

CDR3 in amino acids: CASRNSQGDEQYF. The CDR3 coding sequence is TGTGCCAGCAGGAACTCCCAGGGGGACGAGCAGTACTTC. The V call is TRBV6-5, the J call TRBJ2-7; 7 bases fit TRBD1. The CDR3 covers 13 residues. Germline V gene data show CDR1 as MNHEY and CDR2 as SVGAGI. Unmatched junction bases numbered 7, after V lost 6 bases and J lost 5 bases.